Each of the 24 T cell receptor beta chains below was sequenced from the same sample in a study of Graves' ophthalmopathy and Graves' hyperthyroidism. Beta-chain TCR CDR3 regions were amplified from RNA transcripts. Second-round multiplex PCR came after first-round RT-PCR with HTBI primers. TCRdb re-called the multiplex PCR reads with MiXCR, one entry per CDR3 protein. The data contain 660,000 or so distinct CDR3 sequences, roughly 41% of them seen just once; the ten biggest clones take up more than 2.5%. The sequencing sample was made of peripheral blood. All receptors come from an adult man with Graves' ophthalmopathy.

This clonotype was seen ten or more times. The rearrangement joins TRBV6-6 to TRBJ1-5, with D possibly matching TRBD1 (5 bases). CDR1 and CDR2 (germline): MNHNY, SVGAGI (reference sequence). The CDR3 extends over 13 amino acids. The ends were cut back, 5 bases at V and 6 bases at J, with 11 bases in the middle. CDR3 in DNA: TGTGCCAGCAGTCAGGGCAGCGGTCAGCCCCAGCATTTT. Amino acids: CASSQGSGQPQHF.

The chain combines TRBV12-3 or TRBV12-4 with TRBJ2-7, with 9 nucleotides matching TRBD2. V lost 6 bases to trimming and J lost 0 bases; unmatched junction nucleotides: 6. The CDR3 is 15 residues long. This CDR3 is CASRMRTSDSYEQYF. In nucleotides, the CDR3 is TGTGCCAGCAGGATGAGGACTAGCGACTCCTACGAGCAGTACTTC.

This clonotype came up a few times. J is TRBJ2-3 and V is TRBV29-1; D not certain. Germline V lookup: CDR1 SQVTM, CDR2 ANQGSEA. With 3 bases removed from V and 7 bases from J, the gap between germline ends came to 11 bases. The CDR3 runs to 12 residues. Here the CDR3 reads CSVDGPAYTQYF. CDR3 nucleotide sequence: TGCAGCGTTGACGGGCCAGCCTATACGCAGTATTTT.

Comments on this clonotype: One junction end does not reproduce the germline sequence, and a read error may be involved. This chain uses TRBV7-9 with TRBJ2-7; 8 bases agree with TRBD2. The CDR3 covers 16 residues. CDR1 and CDR2 (germline): SEHNR, FQNEAQ (reference sequence). This CDR3 is CASSPEGGGPSYEQCF. CDR3 bases: TGTGCCAGCAGCCCAGAAGGCGGGGGGCCCTCCTACGAGCAGTGCTTC.

Turning to this clonotype: Being one base from a much bigger clone, this may be a read error. The chain recombines TRBV2 with TRBJ1-5; no clear D. This CDR3 has 14 residues. V lost 4 bases and J lost 4, with 11 bases in between. Germline V gene lookup returns CDR1 SNHLY and CDR2 FYNNEI. CDR3 amino acids: CASSGGSINQPQHF. The CDR3 DNA sequence: TGTGCCAGCAGTGGAGGGAGTATTAATCAGCCCCAGCATTTT.

This clonotype was seen ten or more times. The rearrangement links TRBV14 to TRBJ2-5; no reliable D call. This CDR3 comprises 16 residues. Germline CDR1 reads SGHDN; CDR2 reads FVKESK. V shed 3 bases and J shed 3 bases, with 17 bases lying between them. CDR3 sequence: CASSHQPGLVKETQYF. In DNA, the CDR3 is TGTGCCAGCAGCCATCAACCGGGTCTGGTCAAAGAGACCCAGTACTTC.

The chain combines TRBV2 with TRBJ1-4; 11 positions match TRBD1. Trimming at V came to 1 base and at J to 7 bases, leaving 2 bases not matched to a gene. Germline V lookup: CDR1 SNHLY, CDR2 FYNNEI. The CDR3 loop spans 15 amino acids. Here the CDR3 DNA reads TGTGCCAGCAGTGAAGAGGGACAGGGGGTTGAAAAACTGTTTTTT. This encodes CASSEEGQGVEKLFF.

This clonotype was observed many times. The chain recombines TRBV19 with TRBJ1-1; no clear D gene. Germline CDR1 reads LNHDA; CDR2 reads SQIVND (reference sequence). Trimming took off 11 bases at V and 5 bases at J, with 24 bases between the two ends. There are 15 residues in the CDR3. The DNA for the CDR3 is TGTGCCGCCAGTAGTATAGGTCACCATGGGACTGAAGCTTTCTTT. This codes for CAASSIGHHGTEAFF.

This clonotype was found a few times. The chain recombines TRBV2 with TRBJ2-5; D uncertain. Deletions cut 6 bases from V and 0 bases from J, with 14 bases between. The germline V gene has CDR1 SNHLY and CDR2 FYNNEI. This CDR3 has 15 residues. The CDR3 DNA follows: TGTGCCAGCAGCCCCGGAAGGAGCGACCAAGAGACCCAGTACTTC. Protein: CASSPGRSDQETQYF.

The chain joins TRBV7-9 to TRBJ1-1; D remains ambiguous. The germline V gene encodes CDR1 SEHNR and CDR2 FQNEAQ (reference sequence). This CDR3 is 14 amino acids long. Trimming cost V 8 bases and J 1 base, with 14 bases left between them. CDR3 loop: CASSRSTQNTEAFF. CDR3 bases: TGTGCCAGCTCACGATCGACGCAGAACACTGAAGCTTTCTTT.

In DNA, the CDR3 is TGTGCCAGCAGCGGATCCTCCGGGACAGGGGCTGGGGCCAACGTCCTGACTTTC. It translates to CASSGSSGTGAGANVLTF. This chain joins TRBV7-9 and TRBJ2-6; the match to TRBD1 covers 10 bases. The CDR3 is 18 residues long. Germline CDR1 reads SEHNR; CDR2 reads FQNEAQ (reference sequence). Trimming cost V 5 bases and J 2 bases; bases outside gene matches: 9.

This sequence joins TRBV5-1 and TRBJ1-3, with D unresolved. Trimming stripped 4 bases from V and 2 bases from J, with 10 bases between. CDR3 size: 14 residues. Germline V CDR1 and CDR2: SGHRS, YFSETQ. Written as DNA, the CDR3 is TGCGCCAGCAGCCAGGCCCCCCCTGGAAACACCATATATTTT. Amino acids: CASSQAPPGNTIYF.

In its sample, this clonotype was seen a few times. The genes are TRBV12-3 or TRBV12-4 and TRBJ1-3; TRBD1 aligns across 9 bases. V lost 5 bases to trimming and J lost 2 bases; unmatched junction nucleotides: 22. This CDR3 is 21 amino acids long. The CDR3, as DNA: TGTGCCAGCAGTCCCACATGGACAGGGGTTCGCAATGCCCAAACTGGAAACACCATATATTTT. Its translation: CASSPTWTGVRNAQTGNTIYF.

In this sample, this clonotype turned up a few times. V gene TRBV7-2 combines with J gene TRBJ1-5; 11 bases map to TRBD1. The V segment lost 6 bases and the J segment 5 bases; nucleotides outside the gene matches: 6. Per germline, CDR1 SGHTA and CDR2 FQGNSA. The CDR3 covers 15 residues. The CDR3 bases are TGTACCAGCAGTTATCGGACAGGGGGCGATCAGCCCCAGCATTTT. This gives the protein CTSSYRTGGDQPQHF.

This clonotype occurred many times. The chain couples TRBV20-1 to TRBJ2-7; 7 nucleotides agree with TRBD2. Trimming at V came to 6 bases and at J to 6 bases, leaving 8 bases not matched to a gene. Germline CDR1 reads DFQATT; CDR2 reads SNEGSKA (reference sequence). The CDR3 extends over 12 amino acids. CDR3 sequence reads: CSATGEGSEQYF. CDR3 DNA sequence: TGCAGTGCCACCGGGGAGGGGAGCGAGCAGTACTTC.

This clonotype was recorded at least ten times. This chain connects TRBV2 to TRBJ1-5; weak D call: TRBD1 (6 bases). The germline gives CDR1 SNHLY, CDR2 FYNNEI. This CDR3 has 15 amino acids. V dropped 7 bases and J dropped 4 bases, with 17 bases sitting between them. Here the CDR3 DNA reads TGTGCCAGCAAGCTACTGGACAGCAGTAATCAGCCCCAGCATTTT. It encodes CASKLLDSSNQPQHF.

The sample holds one count of this clonotype. A clone one base away is much larger, so this may be a read error. This chain joins TRBV5-1 and TRBJ1-1, with D perhaps TRBD1 (5 bases). Looked up from germline, CDR1 is SGHRS and CDR2 is YFSETQ. The V end was cut by 4 bases, the J end by 4 bases, with 17 bases between. This CDR3 region has 15 residues. As DNA, the CDR3 is TGCGCCAGCAGCCACCCTGGACAAATGAGCACTGAAGCTTTCTTT. This encodes CASSHPGQMSTEAFF.

This clonotype was counted many times. The chain employs TRBV5-8 and TRBJ2-5; no clear D gene. V was trimmed by 3 bases and J by 1 base, leaving 4 bases between them. Looked up from germline, CDR1 is SGHTS and CDR2 is YDEGEE. This CDR3 comprises 12 residues. The CDR3 sequence is CASSYPQETQYF. The CDR3 DNA follows: TGTGCCAGCAGCTACCCCCAAGAGACCCAGTACTTC.

The chain combines TRBV25-1 with TRBJ2-4; D ambiguous. The CDR3 covers 14 residues. With 6 bases removed from V and 0 bases from J, the gap between germline ends came to 9 bases. The V gene's germline CDR1 is MGHDK and CDR2 SYGVNS. The CDR3 coding sequence is TGTGCCAGCAGCTCCTCTGTAGCCAAAAACATTCAGTACTTC. Residues: CASSSSVAKNIQYF.

Of note for this clonotype: An end of the junction does not agree with germline; a read error may underlie this. CDR3 nucleotide sequence: TGTGCCAGCAGTTTCCTAGCGGGATCGGAGACCCAGTACTTC. It yields the protein CASSFLAGSETQYF. The V gene is TRBV24-1, the J gene TRBJ2-5; 9 nucleotides align to TRBD2. This CDR3 is 14 amino acids long. Germline V lookup: CDR1 KGHDR, CDR2 SFDVKD.

This clonotype was seen ten or more times. The chain joins TRBV29-1 to TRBJ1-6, with 7 bases that match TRBD1. Germline trimming cut 4 bases from V and 7 bases from J; bases unmatched to any gene: 1. This CDR3 is built from 12 residues. Germline-derived CDR1 and CDR2 are SQVTM and ANQGSEA. The CDR3, as DNA: TGCAGCGTTGGGGACAGCAATTCACCCCTCCACTTT. This translates into CSVGDSNSPLHF.

The chain joins TRBV10-2 to TRBJ1-2, with D tentatively TRBD1 (5 bases). The CDR3 contains 15 residues. Trimming stripped 3 bases from V and 3 bases from J, with 14 bases between. CDR1 is WSHSY and CDR2 is SAAADI in the germline V gene. The CDR3 nucleotides read TGCGCCAGCAGTGAACCTCAGGGTTTTCACTATGGCTACACCTTC. Protein: CASSEPQGFHYGYTF.

The table lists this clonotype with a few counts. The chain recombines TRBV6-6 with TRBJ1-2; the D gene is possibly TRBD1 (6 bases). Germline V gene sequence: CDR1 MNHNY, CDR2 SVGAGI (reference sequence). Trimming stripped 5 bases from V and 5 bases from J, with 12 bases between. The CDR3 covers 13 residues. The CDR3 loop reads CASSPGQIYGYTF. DNA of the CDR3: TGTGCCAGCAGTCCCGGACAGATTTATGGCTACACCTTC.

Turning to this clonotype: A much larger clonotype is one base distant, so this may be a read error. Here the CDR3 reads CASSGWRENYEQYF. Here the CDR3 DNA reads TGTGCCAGTAGTGGTTGGCGGGAGAACTACGAGCAGTACTTC. This chain connects TRBV7-3 to TRBJ2-7; 7 bases are a match to TRBD2. This CDR3 contains 14 residues. Germline-derived CDR1 and CDR2 are SGHTA and FQGTGA. Unmatched junction bases numbered 11, after V lost 9 bases and J lost 3 bases.